This T cell receptor beta chain derives from a study of vaccination and CD4 T cells after COVID-19. General observations from the study: Of the reactive clones in convalescent patients, a median roughly 88% showed up only post-vaccination. The authors studied relatively few convalescent patients and analyzed no early post-infection timepoints.

Noted treatment: roughly 11-day PBMC culture with coronavirus spike peptide pools or control peptides (ViraFEST assay). ViraFEST grew antigen-specific T cells using peptide pools, then sequenced TCRs. Cultured CD4+ T-cell DNA underwent Oncomine TCR Beta short-read sequencing. TCRdb redid the calling of the PCR reads with MiXCR, one entry per CDR3 protein. The sample has 9,500 to 15,000 distinct CDR3 sequences, around 40% seen once. As regards this clonotype: Its specificity is unknown.

Germline V lookup: CDR1 KGHSH, CDR2 LQKENI. CDR3 size: 17 residues. V was clipped by 1 base and J by 5 bases; unmatched bases: 13. The chain uses TRBV18 and TRBJ2-5; 7 bases line up with TRBD1. This TCR derives from a human donor with COVID-19. The specimen sequenced was cultured CD4+ T cells from blood. CDR3 protein: CASSPLQMTGSWETQYF. DNA of the CDR3: TGTGCCAGCTCACCACTACAGATGACAGGGAGTTGGGAGACCCAGTACTTC.